These 30 T cell receptor beta chains were all obtained from the same sample, sequenced in a study of blood T cell repertoires in COVID-19. TCRdb's copy holds only in-frame clones and misses some; the assay was immunoSEQ multiplex PCR. The sample comprises a few hundred thousand clones, around 83% of which are singletons, and 2.9% rests with the top ten. Sample: peripheral blood. The origin of the receptors is a man aged 45-65 years who had recovered from COVID-19.

The rearrangement joins TRBV11-2 to TRBJ2-3, with D maybe TRBD2 (5 bases). Germline CDR1 reads SGHAT; CDR2 reads FQNNGV. Trimming took 8 bases from V and 3 from J, leaving 12 bases between them. This CDR3 spans 13 amino acids. CDR3 nucleotides: TGTGCCAGCCGGAGCGGCACGACAGATACGCAGTATTTT. This gives the protein CASRSGTTDTQYF.

This clone was observed a single time. The chain carries TRBV19 and TRBJ1-5; TRBD1 might be the D (6 bases). This CDR3 comprises 19 residues. CDR1 is LNHDA and CDR2 is SQIVND in the germline V gene (reference sequence). V was cut by 7 bases and J by 1 base, with 26 bases left in between. CDR3 sequence reads: CASTPRSGQRGRSNQPQHF. CDR3 bases: TGTGCCAGTACCCCCAGGAGTGGACAGAGGGGGAGAAGCAATCAGCCCCAGCATTTT.

The chain employs TRBV6-5 and TRBJ1-2, with a weak D call TRBD1 (6 bases). V was trimmed by 2 bases and J by 1 base, leaving 11 bases between them. CDR3 length equals 15 residues. Germline loops: CDR1 MNHEY, CDR2 SVGAGI. The CDR3: CASSYTAGDNYGYTF. The CDR3 DNA is TGTGCCAGCAGTTACACGGCAGGGGATAACTATGGCTACACCTTC.

The rearrangement joins TRBV15 to TRBJ2-7, with D tentatively TRBD2 (5 bases). V lost 0 bases and J 1 base, leaving 19 bases between the germline ends. This CDR3 comprises 18 residues. Germline CDR1 and CDR2: LNHNV and YYDKDF (reference sequence). The CDR3: CATSRDLMSGSISYEQYF. The CDR3 coding sequence is TGTGCCACCAGCAGAGATCTCATGTCGGGGTCCATATCCTACGAGCAGTACTTC.

The gene calls are TRBV11-3 and TRBJ2-5, with TRBD2 matching 7 bases. From germline, CDR1 is SGHNT and CDR2 YENEEA. V lost 1 base and J lost 0; bases outside the gene matches: 2. The CDR3 is 15 amino acids. The CDR3: CASSLGGRDQETQYF. CDR3 nucleotide sequence: TGTGCCAGCAGCTTAGGCGGGAGAGACCAAGAGACCCAGTACTTC.

The chain is built from TRBV3-1 (or the pseudogene TRBV3-2) and TRBJ2-2; no clear D. Trimming shortened V by 2 bases and J by 3 bases, and 4 bases separated the two germline ends. The CDR3 runs to 13 residues. Germline CDR1 reads LGHDT; CDR2 reads YNNKEL (reference sequence). The CDR3 DNA follows: TGTGCCAGCAGCCAAACGGACACCGGGGAGCTGTTTTTT. It specifies CASSQTDTGELFF.

The chain uses TRBV5-1 and TRBJ1-6, with a weak D call TRBD1 (6 bases). The CDR3 has 18 amino acids. Germline V gives CDR1 SGHRS, CDR2 YFSETQ. V lost 1 base to trimming and J lost 3 bases, with 17 bases between them. Here the CDR3 DNA reads TGCGCCAGCAGCTTGCGGGGTATGCAGGGGCGCTATAATTCACCCCTCCACTTT. Its protein is CASSLRGMQGRYNSPLHF. Combining the CDR3 with reference TRBV5-1 and TRBJ1-6 gives the whole variable domain KAGVTQTPRYLIKTRGQQVTLSCSPISGHRSVSWYQQTPGQGLQFLFEYFSETQRNKGNFPGRFSGRQFSNSRSEMNVSTLELGDSALYLCASSLRGMQGRYNSPLHFGNGTRLTVT.

The chain combines TRBV12-3 or TRBV12-4 with TRBJ2-1; D possibly corresponds to TRBD1 (6 bases). Deletions cut 6 bases from V and 3 bases from J, with 9 bases between. The CDR3 extends over 13 amino acids. The DNA for the CDR3 is TGTGCCAGCAGGTGGACAGACTACAATGAGCAGTTCTTC. Encoded protein: CASRWTDYNEQFF.

This clone was seen a single time. This rearrangement joins TRBV9 to TRBJ2-5, with 11 bases fitting TRBD2. CDR1 and CDR2 (germline): SGDLS, YYNGEE. V shed 4 bases, J shed 10 bases, and the junction held 12 bases outside the gene matches. The CDR3 extends over 15 amino acids. The CDR3 reads CASSPSTSGIPRQYF. The CDR3 DNA reads as TGTGCCAGCAGCCCCTCGACTAGCGGGATACCCCGCCAGTACTTC.

This clone is a singleton in its sample. This sequence joins TRBV6-5 and TRBJ1-1, with D perhaps TRBD1 (5 bases). From germline, CDR1 is MNHEY and CDR2 SVGAGI. Trimming left V 8 bases short and J 4 bases short, with 11 bases between. The CDR3 sequence is 12 residues long. In nucleotides, the CDR3 is TGTGCCAGCCATACGGGGGTCACTGAAGCTTTCTTT. Its translation: CASHTGVTEAFF.

The rearrangement links TRBV15 to TRBJ2-3, with 10 bases fitting TRBD2. Trimming took 5 bases from V and 6 from J; bases not matched to a gene: 11. Germline-derived CDR1 and CDR2 are LNHNV and YYDKDF (reference sequence). The CDR3 contains 16 residues. The CDR3 nucleotides are TGTGCCACCAGCGCCCTAAGCGGGAGGGCCGCGGATACGCAGTATTTT. This gives the protein CATSALSGRAADTQYF.

V is TRBV18 and J is TRBJ2-2; D unresolved. This CDR3 contains 14 residues. V was clipped by 2 bases and J by 7 bases, with 11 bases between them. Germline CDR1 KGHSH, CDR2 LQKENI. CDR3 loop: CASSPLLGVGELFF. CDR3 sequence (DNA): TGTGCCAGCTCACCATTATTAGGAGTCGGGGAGCTGTTTTTT.

The chain has TRBV7-6 and TRBJ2-5; weak D call: TRBD2 (5 bases). Trimming left V 2 bases short and J 2 bases short, with 12 bases between. Germline CDR1 and CDR2: SGHVS and FNYEAQ. The CDR3 loop spans 15 amino acids. This CDR3 reads CASSLSGMGQETQYF. The CDR3 DNA is TGTGCCAGCAGCTTATCGGGGATGGGTCAAGAGACCCAGTACTTC.

Here the CDR3 reads CAWSVILAGLTYNEQFF. The CDR3, as DNA: TGTGCCTGGAGTGTGATTTTGGCGGGACTGACCTACAATGAGCAGTTCTTC. This sequence joins TRBV30 and TRBJ2-1; D perhaps matches TRBD2 (6 bases). V was clipped by 0 bases and J by 2 bases, with 17 bases between them. The CDR3 runs 17 residues. Germline V gene lookup returns CDR1 GTSNPN and CDR2 SVGIG (reference sequence).

The rearrangement uses TRBV24-1 and TRBJ2-7; 11 bases match TRBD1. The length of the CDR3 is 15 residues. The junction had 6 bases not matched to a gene; V was cut back by 3 bases and J by 6 bases. In germline, CDR1 is KGHDR, CDR2 SFDVKD. Here the CDR3 DNA reads TGTGCCACCAGTGATCGGACAGGGGGCTGGTCCGAGCAGTACTTC. It encodes CATSDRTGGWSEQYF.

A single count supports this clone. V and J are TRBV28 and TRBJ1-4, with D perhaps matching TRBD1 (5 bases). This CDR3 has 14 residues. The ends were cut back, 3 bases at V and 13 bases at J, with 18 bases in the middle. Germline V gene sequence: CDR1 MDHEN, CDR2 SYDVKM. CDR3 DNA: TGTGCCAGCAGTTTGGACACGGAACAAACGGGACTGTTTTTT. Its translation: CASSLDTEQTGLFF.

This clone was seen a single time. J is TRBJ2-1 and V is TRBV4-1; 7 nucleotides match TRBD2. The CDR3 contains 14 residues. Germline V gives CDR1 MGHRA, CDR2 YSYEKL. The trim removed 4 bases at V and 0 bases at J, leaving 0 bases unmatched. The CDR3 is CASSRGGSYNEQFF. The CDR3 DNA is TGCGCCAGCAGCCGCGGGGGCTCCTACAATGAGCAGTTCTTC.

The chain links TRBV5-1 to TRBJ2-3; TRBD2 matches 7 bases. CDR1 is SGHRS, CDR2 YFSETQ, per germline. V lost 6 bases and J lost 2; bases outside the gene matches: 12. This CDR3 contains 16 residues. DNA for the CDR3: TGCGCCAGCATCGAAGGTGGGGGGGACTACACAGATACGCAGTATTTT. As protein: CASIEGGGDYTDTQYF.

CDR3 DNA sequence: TGTGCCAGCTCCTTTATCGGGGGGAGGACGAGCTCCTACAATGAGCAGTTCTTC. Protein product: CASSFIGGRTSSYNEQFF. V usage is TRBV18 and J usage is TRBJ2-1, with 7 bases that match TRBD2. V was clipped by 6 bases and J by 0 bases; unmatched bases: 14. CDR1 and CDR2 (germline): KGHSH, LQKENI. CDR3 length equals 18 residues.

The chain has TRBV5-1 and TRBJ2-1, with 8 bases aligning to TRBD2. CDR3 length equals 16 residues. The germline CDR1 and CDR2 sequences are SGHRS and YFSETQ. After removal of 9 bases from V and 9 bases from J, the junction contained 20 bases not matched to a gene. CDR3 sequence: CATTGQREGRGGEQFF. The CDR3 DNA is TGCGCCACCACCGGGCAACGGGAGGGCCGGGGTGGTGAGCAGTTCTTC.

The chain carries TRBV7-9 and TRBJ2-5; tentatively, D is TRBD1 (5 bases). V shed 4 bases and J shed 1 base, with 16 bases lying between them. Germline V gene lookup returns CDR1 SEHNR and CDR2 FQNEAQ (reference sequence). The CDR3 covers 16 residues. The CDR3 sequence: CASSSQGHLLQETQYF. The CDR3 DNA follows: TGTGCCAGCAGCTCCCAAGGACACCTACTCCAAGAGACCCAGTACTTC.

The rearrangement joins TRBV19 to TRBJ1-1; D remains ambiguous. Germline-derived CDR1 and CDR2 are LNHDA and SQIVND (reference sequence). This CDR3 is 16 amino acids long. Trimming stripped 3 bases from V and 0 bases from J, with 14 bases between. CDR3 sequence (DNA): TGTGCCAGTAGTATGAGGGCAACAAGATTGAACACTGAAGCTTTCTTT. As protein: CASSMRATRLNTEAFF.

V and J are TRBV10-2 and TRBJ1-5, with D possibly matching TRBD1 (6 bases). V was pared by 3 bases and J by 0 bases, with 12 bases between. CDR3 length: 16 residues. Germline V gene lookup returns CDR1 WSHSY and CDR2 SAAADI. The CDR3 sequence is CASSERGKNSNQPQHF. In nucleotides, the CDR3 is TGCGCCAGCAGTGAAAGGGGGAAAAATAGCAATCAGCCCCAGCATTTT.

V and J are TRBV29-1 and TRBJ1-1; D might be TRBD1 (5 bases). This CDR3 has 12 amino acids. The germline V gene has CDR1 SQVTM and CDR2 ANQGSEA. V was cut by 7 bases and J by 7 bases, with 16 bases left in between. The CDR3 spells CSAGLGEGEAFF. Written as DNA, the CDR3 is TGCAGCGCGGGACTCGGTGAGGGTGAAGCTTTCTTT.

On this clone: Other nucleotide sequences in the sample specify the same CDR3. This chain links TRBV18 with TRBJ1-1; TRBD1 matches 7 bases. Germline CDR1 KGHSH, CDR2 LQKENI. The CDR3 runs 13 residues. The junction had 2 bases not matched to a gene; V was cut back by 1 base and J by 6 bases. Here the CDR3 reads CASSPQGAAEAFF. CDR3 bases: TGTGCCAGCTCACCACAGGGGGCGGCTGAAGCTTTCTTT.

The chain links TRBV11-3 to TRBJ2-5; D is undetermined. Trimming stripped 3 bases from V and 4 bases from J, with 9 bases between. The CDR3 consists of 13 residues. In germline, CDR1 is SGHNT, CDR2 YENEEA. CDR3 in DNA: TGTGCCAGCAGCTTTTCAATGTTAGAGACCCAGTACTTC. As protein: CASSFSMLETQYF.

V gene TRBV28 combines with J gene TRBJ2-7; TRBD1 might be the D (6 bases). V lost 7 bases, J lost 2 bases, and 15 bases lay in between. CDR3 length: 14 residues. Germline CDR1 is MDHEN and CDR2 is SYDVKM. This chain's CDR3 is CASKGQRRTYEQYF. CDR3 coding DNA: TGTGCCAGCAAAGGACAGAGAAGAACCTACGAGCAGTACTTC.

The rearrangement links TRBV4-2 to TRBJ2-7; TRBD2 matches 7 bases. V dropped 1 base and J dropped 1; count of bases not matched to a gene: 16. The germline V gene encodes CDR1 LGHNA and CDR2 YNFKEQ. The CDR3 runs to 19 residues. CDR3 coding DNA: TGTGCCAGCAGCCAAGGCTTTGGGCCCCATAGCGGGCAGTCCTACGAGCAGTACTTC. This encodes CASSQGFGPHSGQSYEQYF.

The CDR3 nucleotides are TGTGCCAGTAGTAGTACTAGCGGGAGGGCGGATGAGCAGTTCTTC. This sequence encodes CASSSTSGRADEQFF. This chain joins TRBV19 and TRBJ2-1; TRBD2 agrees at 13 bases. CDR1 and CDR2 (germline): LNHDA, SQIVND (reference sequence). V shed 4 bases, J shed 8 bases, and the junction held 5 bases outside the gene matches. CDR3 size: 15 residues.

The V and J genes are TRBV6-5 and TRBJ2-1; 14 bases are a match to TRBD2. The CDR3 sequence is 15 residues long. Germline V gene data show CDR1 as MNHEY and CDR2 as SVGAGI. Trimming cost V 8 bases and J 2 bases; bases outside gene matches: 2. The CDR3 nucleotides read TGTGCCAGCGGGACTAGCGGGAGTCCCTACAATGAGCAGTTCTTC. This encodes CASGTSGSPYNEQFF.